Presented here are 15 T cell receptor beta chains from one specimen sequenced in a study of T cell changes during pregnancy in multiple sclerosis. Method: immunoSEQ multiplex PCR; TCRdb's copy keeps in-frame clones and lacks some. Found here are just under 65,000 clones, roughly nine tenths of them singletons; the top ten hold 1% to 1.5%. Material: peripheral blood, obtained after pregnancy. These receptors came from a female donor in good health, enrolled as a control in a pregnancy study.

This clone was counted once. This sequence joins TRBV4-1 and TRBJ2-6; 8 nucleotides line up with TRBD1. Per germline, CDR1 MGHRA and CDR2 YSYEKL. With V trimmed by 4 bases and J by 0 bases, 8 bases remained unmatched. The CDR3 spans 18 residues. The CDR3 protein is CASSPRDRRTSGANVLTF. CDR3 sequence (DNA): TGCGCCAGCAGCCCTAGGGACAGGAGAACCTCTGGGGCCAACGTCCTGACTTTC.

The rearrangement uses TRBV11-3 and TRBJ1-1; D may be TRBD1 (6 bases). Germline values: CDR1 SGHNT, CDR2 YENEEA. Between the trimmed V and J ends, which lost 3 bases and 1 base, there was a span of 18 bases. The CDR3 contains 17 residues. The CDR3 region has the DNA TGTGCCAGCAGCTTGGCCATACGGGGGGCCGAGAACACTGAAGCTTTCTTT. This sequence encodes CASSLAIRGAENTEAFF.

This chain links TRBV5-4 with TRBJ2-7; 10 bases line up with TRBD2. V gave up 2 bases and J gave up 2 bases; unmatched junction bases: 7. Germline values: CDR1 SGHNT, CDR2 YYREEE (reference sequence). This CDR3 has 16 residues. The CDR3 coding sequence is TGTGCCAGCAGCTTCTATCTAGCGGGGGCTCCCTACGAGCAGTACTTC. Translation: CASSFYLAGAPYEQYF. The full variable domain, in which reference TRBV5-4 and TRBJ2-7 provide the parts outside the CDR3, is ETGVTQSPTHLIKTRGQQVTLRCSSQSGHNTVSWYQQALGQGPQFIFQYYREEENGRGNFPPRFSGLQFPNYSSELNVNALELDDSALYLCASSFYLAGAPYEQYFGPGTRLTVT.

CDR3 in amino acids: CASSFVRGRSGELFF. Here the CDR3 DNA reads TGTGCCAGCAGTTTTGTCAGGGGGAGGTCCGGGGAGCTGTTTTTT. The gene calls are TRBV28 and TRBJ2-2, with TRBD1 as a possible D gene (7 bases). Germline loops: CDR1 MDHEN, CDR2 SYDVKM. The CDR3 covers 15 residues. V dropped 3 bases and J dropped 6 bases, with 14 bases sitting between them.

The chain carries TRBV30 and TRBJ2-2, with D perhaps TRBD1 (6 bases). V was cut by 1 base and J by 0 bases, with 9 bases left in between. Germline V gene data show CDR1 as GTSNPN and CDR2 as SVGIG (reference sequence). The CDR3 runs to 15 residues. CDR3 bases: TGTGCCTGGAGTGCCGACAGGCCGAACACCGGGGAGCTGTTTTTT. Amino acids: CAWSADRPNTGELFF.

The chain has TRBV5-5 and TRBJ1-1, with no clear D. V was trimmed by 0 bases and J by 1 base, leaving 10 bases between them. CDR1 SGHKS and CDR2 YYEKEE come from the germline V gene (reference sequence). The CDR3 has 15 amino acids. CDR3 coding DNA: TGTGCCAGCAGCTTGGGAGGGTACGGGAACACTGAAGCTTTCTTT. It codes for CASSLGGYGNTEAFF.

V gene TRBV18 combines with J gene TRBJ2-7; a possible D gene is TRBD1 (5 bases). V lost 4 bases to trimming and J lost 2 bases, with 12 bases between them. The CDR3 sequence is 14 residues long. Germline V gene sequence: CDR1 KGHSH, CDR2 LQKENI. The CDR3: CASSREQVAYEQYF. CDR3 nucleotides: TGTGCCAGCTCACGCGAACAGGTTGCCTACGAGCAGTACTTC.

The chain recombines TRBV19 with TRBJ1-6; D may be TRBD1 (5 bases). Trimming cost V 6 bases and J 2 bases, with 17 bases left between them. Germline V CDR1 and CDR2: LNHDA, SQIVND (reference sequence). The CDR3 has 17 residues. CDR3 region: CASRNAGEGPYNSPLHF. The CDR3 bases are TGTGCCAGTAGAAATGCGGGGGAAGGCCCCTATAATTCACCCCTCCACTTT.

The J gene is TRBJ2-2, the V gene TRBV7-3; 12 nucleotides agree with TRBD2. The V and J ends lost 2 bases and 4 bases, in that order; junction bases with no gene match: 2. The CDR3 covers 16 residues. Germline assignment: CDR1 SGHTA and CDR2 FQGTGA. The CDR3 sequence: CASSLGLAGSTGELFF. CDR3 DNA sequence: TGTGCCAGCAGCTTAGGACTAGCGGGGAGCACCGGGGAGCTGTTTTTT.

The rearrangement links TRBV5-4 to TRBJ2-2; perhaps TRBD2 as D (6 bases). The CDR3 has 13 amino acids. Germline loops: CDR1 SGHNT, CDR2 YYREEE (reference sequence). Between the trimmed V and J ends, which lost 5 bases and 7 bases, there was a span of 12 bases. The CDR3 protein is CASSRDSLGELFF. In DNA, the CDR3 is TGTGCCAGCAGTAGGGACTCCCTCGGGGAGCTGTTTTTT.

The genes are TRBV27 and TRBJ1-2; D uncertain. The V gene's germline CDR1 is MNHEY and CDR2 SMNVEV (reference sequence). CDR3 length equals 11 residues. Trimming took off 10 bases at V and 4 bases at J, with 10 bases between the two ends. This chain's CDR3 is CATDGSYGYTF. The CDR3 bases are TGTGCCACCGACGGGAGCTATGGCTACACCTTC.

The chain is built from TRBV11-1 and TRBJ2-3, with 13 bases matching TRBD2. Germline lookup yields CDR1 SGHAT and CDR2 FQDESV (reference sequence). The trim removed 5 bases at V and 0 bases at J, leaving 8 bases unmatched. The CDR3 covers 18 residues. The CDR3 nucleotides read TGTGCCAGCAGCCTGGGACTAGCGGGGACCCCTAGCACAGATACGCAGTATTTT. Translating gives CASSLGLAGTPSTDTQYF.

The V gene is TRBV7-2, the J gene TRBJ1-1, with TRBD1 matching over 8 bases. This CDR3 contains 12 residues. V dropped 5 bases and J dropped 5; count of bases not matched to a gene: 1. Germline V gene lookup returns CDR1 SGHTA and CDR2 FQGNSA. CDR3 sequence reads: CASSTGGTEAFF. For the CDR3, the DNA is TGTGCCAGCAGCACAGGGGGAACTGAAGCTTTCTTT.

The chain couples TRBV11-2 to TRBJ1-2, with D possibly being TRBD1 (5 bases). Looked up from germline, CDR1 is SGHAT and CDR2 is FQNNGV. CDR3 length: 15 residues. V lost 5 bases, J lost 8 bases, and 21 bases lay in between. CDR3 loop: CASSPLGRTPRGYTF. Written as DNA, the CDR3 is TGTGCCAGCAGCCCACTGGGGCGGACCCCTAGGGGCTACACCTTC. The variable domain in full, with the rest retrieved from reference TRBV11-2 and TRBJ1-2, is EAGVAQSPRYKIIEKRQSVAFWCNPISGHATLYWYQQILGQGPKLLIQFQNNGVVDDSQLPKDRFSAERLKGVDSTLKIQPAKLEDSAVYLCASSPLGRTPRGYTFGSGTRLTVV.

The CDR3 spells CASTLGRGPDTQYF. The DNA for the CDR3 is TGTGCCAGTACCCTGGGAAGGGGGCCAGATACGCAGTATTTT. This chain connects TRBV19 to TRBJ2-3; 7 bases agree with TRBD1. CDR3 length: 14 residues. Trimming cost V 7 bases and J 4 bases; bases outside gene matches: 8. The germline CDR1 and CDR2 sequences are LNHDA and SQIVND (reference sequence).